In this sample, the clone carrying this TCR beta chain turned up many times. The data derive from a study of neurological immune-mediated disorders. The method for making cDNA was 5'RACE, and it used 10-nucleotide random UMIs. Every sequencing run generated in excess of 170 million TCR-beta sequences. These sequences covered 15-18 subjects. TCRdb itself ran the 5' RACE reads through MiXCR, one entry per CDR3 protein. The sample lists 35,000 to 45,000 distinct CDR3 sequences; roughly 7% were seen once. The unsorted libraries originated from 2 million PBMCs kept at -80 C. Sequences were obtained from PBMCs. This receptor was identified in a woman aged 40 to 50 in good health.

CDR3 sequence (DNA): TGTGCCAGCAGTGAATACGGGGGTCCCTACGAGCAGTACTTC. Residues: CASSEYGGPYEQYF. This chain links TRBV2 with TRBJ2-7; possible D gene TRBD2, 6 bases. The CDR3 totals 14 residues. The germline V and J ends were trimmed by 2 bases and 2 bases, with 10 bases remaining between them. Germline-derived CDR1 and CDR2 are SNHLY and FYNNEI.